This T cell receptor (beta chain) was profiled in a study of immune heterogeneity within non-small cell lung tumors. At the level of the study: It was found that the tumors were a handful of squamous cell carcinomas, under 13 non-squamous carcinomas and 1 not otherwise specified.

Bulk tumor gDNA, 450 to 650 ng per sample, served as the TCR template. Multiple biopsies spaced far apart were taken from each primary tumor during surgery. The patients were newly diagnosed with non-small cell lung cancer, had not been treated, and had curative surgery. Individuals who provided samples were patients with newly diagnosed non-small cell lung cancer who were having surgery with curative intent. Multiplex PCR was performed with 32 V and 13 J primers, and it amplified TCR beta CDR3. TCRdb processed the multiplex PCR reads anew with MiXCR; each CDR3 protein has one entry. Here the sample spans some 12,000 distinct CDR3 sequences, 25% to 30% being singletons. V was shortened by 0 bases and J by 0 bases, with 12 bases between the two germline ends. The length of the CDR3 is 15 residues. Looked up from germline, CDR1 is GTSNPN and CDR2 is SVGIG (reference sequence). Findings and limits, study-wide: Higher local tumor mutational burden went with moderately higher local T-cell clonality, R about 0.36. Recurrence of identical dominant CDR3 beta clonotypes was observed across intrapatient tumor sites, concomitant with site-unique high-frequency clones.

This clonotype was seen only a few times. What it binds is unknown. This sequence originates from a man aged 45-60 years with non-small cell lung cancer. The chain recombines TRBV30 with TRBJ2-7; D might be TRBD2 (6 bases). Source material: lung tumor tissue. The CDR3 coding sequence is TGTGCCTGGAGTGTACTGGGGGGAGGCTCCTACGAGCAGTACTTC. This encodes CAWSVLGGGSYEQYF.